A selection of T cell receptor beta chains follows, all from one sample in a study of vaccination effects on CD4 cells after COVID-19. These TCRs are of unknown antigen specificity. Repertoires were generated with immunoSEQ multiplex PCR, while TCRdb's copy carries only in-frame clones and drops some. The data show tens of thousands of clones, approximately 70% seen once. This specimen consisted of CD4+ T cells from PBMCs cultured with a peptide pool, obtained before COVID-19 vaccination. Receptors were obtained from a human donor who had a prior SARS-CoV-2 infection. CDR3s include the opening cysteine and the closing phenylalanine or tryptophan. Each record gives: clone size, D gene, V gene, J gene, CDR3 length, CDR3 protein, CDR3 DNA. The D gene is left open where the match is weak. Where a row states a size, it is once, few, many or the class of an expanded clone; other rows omit it.

NA,NA,TRBV6-5,TRBJ1-3,15,CASSYGPHLGNTIYF,TGTGCCAGCAGTTACGGACCCCACCTGGGAAACACCATATATTTT
NA,NA,TRBV15,TRBJ2-7,12,CATKGGSYEQYF,TGTGCCACCAAGGGCGGATCCTACGAGCAGTACTTC
NA,NA,TRBV7-8,TRBJ1-2,13,CASSYGRSYGYTF,TGTGCCAGCAGCTACGGACGGTCCTATGGCTACACCTTC
NA,TRBD1,TRBV7-9,TRBJ2-3,15,CASSLARGRTDTQYF,TGTGCCAGCAGCTTAGCAAGGGGGCGCACAGATACGCAGTATTTT
NA,NA,TRBV7-9,TRBJ2-7,12,CASSFASYEQYF,TGTGCCAGCAGCTTCGCCTCCTACGAGCAGTACTTC
few,NA,TRBV7-2,TRBJ2-7,14,CASSLRRDSYEQYF,TGTGCCAGCAGCTTAAGGAGGGACAGCTACGAGCAGTACTTC
NA,NA,TRBV4-2,TRBJ2-3,16,CASSQNTGAAADTQYF,TGTGCCAGCAGCCAAAATACCGGGGCGGCCGCAGATACGCAGTATTTT
many,NA,TRBV3-1/TRBV3-2,TRBJ2-7,14,CASSQVFYANEQYF,TGTGCCAGCAGCCAAGTATTCTATGCCAACGAGCAGTACTTC
NA,TRBD2,TRBV7-3,TRBJ2-3,15,CASSLGSGIEDTQYF,TGTGCCAGCAGCTTAGGTAGCGGGATAGAGGATACGCAGTATTTT
NA,NA,TRBV4-2,TRBJ1-1,14,CASSQDPQSSEAFF,TGTGCCAGCAGCCAAGATCCGCAGTCCTCGGAAGCTTTCTTT
NA,NA,TRBV6-5,TRBJ1-5,15,CASRPSGDSNQPQHF,TGTGCCAGCAGACCCTCGGGAGATAGCAATCAGCCCCAGCATTTT
NA,NA,TRBV20-1,TRBJ2-1,11,CSARDKDEQFF,TGCAGTGCTAGAGATAAGGATGAGCAGTTCTTC
NA,NA,TRBV6-1,TRBJ2-3,16,CASSEAVGGSTDTQYF,TGTGCCAGCAGTGAAGCGGTGGGGGGTAGCACAGATACGCAGTATTTT
NA,TRBD1,TRBV7-3,TRBJ2-1,14,CASSPSTGSNEQFF,TGTGCCAGCAGCCCTTCGACAGGGAGCAATGAGCAGTTCTTC
few,TRBD2,TRBV4-3,TRBJ2-2,16,CASSPAGGNDIGELFF,TGCGCCAGCAGCCCCGCGGGGGGGAATGACATCGGGGAGCTGTTTTTT
NA,NA,TRBV3-1/TRBV3-2,TRBJ2-5,14,CASSHRGGGETQYF,TGTGCCAGCAGCCATCGAGGGGGTGGAGAGACCCAGTACTTC
few,TRBD2,TRBV5-1,TRBJ2-1,16,CASSRGSSGGADEQFF,TGCGCCAGCAGCCGGGGGTCTAGCGGGGGGGCAGATGAGCAGTTCTTC
NA,TRBD1,TRBV18,TRBJ1-2,15,CASSPRQGGDDGYTF,TGTGCCAGCTCACCCCGACAAGGGGGCGACGATGGCTACACCTTC
NA,NA,TRBV5-6,TRBJ1-1,13,CASSFSPNTEAFF,TGTGCCAGCAGCTTTTCTCCGAACACTGAAGCTTTCTTT
NA,TRBD1,TRBV4-3,TRBJ2-7,16,CASSQAPSWDRIEQYF,TGCGCCAGCAGCCAAGCCCCCAGTTGGGACAGGATAGAGCAGTACTTC
NA,TRBD2,TRBV6-1,TRBJ2-3,16,CASSERAGVEGYTQYF,TGTGCCAGCAGTGAACGGGCGGGGGTAGAAGGGTATACGCAGTATTTT
NA,NA,TRBV4-3,TRBJ1-1,15,CASSQVYGLNTEAFF,TGCGCCAGCAGCCAAGTATACGGATTGAACACTGAAGCTTTCTTT
few,TRBD2,TRBV28,TRBJ2-3,15,CASSLSGRATDTQYF,TGTGCCAGCAGTTTAAGCGGGAGGGCCACAGATACGCAGTATTTT
NA,NA,TRBV29-1,TRBJ1-1,15,CSVEDHPRYESKAFF,TGCAGCGTTGAAGATCACCCTCGTTACGAAAGTAAAGCTTTCTTT
once,NA,TRBV7-8,TRBJ2-7,14,CASSLSPGGYEQYF,TGTGCCAGCAGCTTATCCCCCGGGGGTTACGAGCAGTACTTC
NA,NA,TRBV5-1,TRBJ1-2,16,CASSFDKRPRLYGYTF,TGCGCCAGCAGCTTTGATAAGCGACCTCGGCTCTATGGCTACACCTTC
NA,NA,TRBV20-1,TRBJ2-7,13,CSASGQRTYEQYF,TGCAGTGCTAGTGGCCAGCGTACCTACGAGCAGTACTTC
NA,NA,TRBV7-6,TRBJ2-1,17,CASSSLVRDKVYNEQFF,TGTGCCAGCAGCTCCTTGGTCCGGGACAAAGTCTACAATGAGCAGTTCTTC
NA,NA,TRBV5-4,TRBJ1-3,17,CASSHTGQRLSGNTIYF,TGTGCCAGCAGCCACACCGGACAGCGACTCTCTGGAAACACCATATATTTT
few,TRBD2,TRBV18,TRBJ2-1,18,CASSNNIGIAGSYNEQFF,TGTGCCAGCTCGAATAATATCGGCATAGCGGGGTCCTACAATGAGCAGTTCTTC
NA,TRBD1,TRBV7-9,TRBJ1-1,16,CASSPAGTGGVGEAFF,TGTGCCAGCAGCCCGGCCGGGACAGGGGGCGTCGGTGAAGCTTTCTTT
NA,NA,TRBV12-3/TRBV12-4,TRBJ2-1,13,CASKPAGYNEQFF,TGTGCCAGCAAACCCGCTGGGTACAATGAGCAGTTCTTC
NA,NA,TRBV7-6,TRBJ2-7,13,CASSFAGFNEQYF,TGTGCCAGCAGCTTTGCGGGTTTTAACGAGCAGTACTTC
NA,NA,TRBV6-2/TRBV6-3,TRBJ1-2,11,CASSGNYGYTF,TGTGCCAGCAGCGGGAACTATGGCTACACCTTC
NA,NA,TRBV11-2,TRBJ2-7,14,CASSLTYWGYEQYF,TGTGCCAGCAGCTTAACCTACTGGGGGTACGAGCAGTACTTC
NA,NA,TRBV7-6,TRBJ1-2,15,CASTPIQGPNYGYTF,TGTGCCAGCACCCCCATCCAGGGGCCTAACTATGGCTACACCTTC
NA,NA,TRBV6-5,TRBJ2-7,12,CASGDGLYEQYF,TGTGCCAGCGGGGACGGGCTCTACGAGCAGTACTTC
NA,NA,TRBV15,TRBJ2-1,15,CATSRLKSSYNEQFF,TGTGCCACCAGCAGATTGAAGAGCTCCTACAATGAGCAGTTCTTC
medium-sized,NA,TRBV27,TRBJ2-3,13,CASSFRGTDTQYF,TGTGCCAGCAGTTTTCGGGGCACAGATACGCAGTATTTT
NA,NA,TRBV27,TRBJ2-7,13,CASSLRGSYEQYF,TGTGCCAGCAGTTTACGGGGTTCCTACGAGCAGTACTTC
NA,NA,TRBV11-2,TRBJ2-4,14,CASSPHRAGNIQYF,TGTGCCAGCAGCCCCCACCGGGCAGGAAACATTCAGTACTTC
NA,NA,TRBV5-1,TRBJ2-3,16,CASSLDPSGSTDTQYF,TGCGCCAGCAGCTTGGACCCCTCTGGTAGCACAGATACGCAGTATTTT
NA,NA,TRBV9,TRBJ2-2,16,CASSGSPLLNTGELFF,TGTGCCAGCAGCGGAAGCCCTTTACTTAACACCGGGGAGCTGTTTTTT
NA,TRBD1,TRBV3-1/TRBV3-2,TRBJ1-2,14,CASSHWDRGYGYTF,TGTGCCAGCAGCCACTGGGACAGGGGCTATGGCTACACCTTC
NA,NA,TRBV3-1/TRBV3-2,TRBJ2-1,15,CASSQVPGSYNEQFF,TGTGCCAGCAGCCAAGTACCGGGATCGTACAATGAGCAGTTCTTC
NA,TRBD1,TRBV6-5,TRBJ2-7,13,CASSRTGVYEQYF,TGTGCCAGCAGCCGGACAGGGGTCTACGAGCAGTACTTC
NA,TRBD1,TRBV20-1,TRBJ1-1,11,CSARETGGAFF,TGCAGTGCTAGAGAAACAGGGGGTGCTTTCTTT
NA,NA,TRBV18,TRBJ2-7,13,CASSPVSSYEQYF,TGTGCCAGCTCACCCGTGTCGTCTTACGAGCAGTACTTC
NA,TRBD2,TRBV24-1,TRBJ2-3,17,CATSDPIGLVGADTQYF,TGTGCCACCAGTGACCCCATAGGACTAGTGGGGGCAGATACGCAGTATTTT
few,TRBD2,TRBV5-4,TRBJ2-3,16,CASSRGLAGSTDTQYF,TGTGCCAGCAGCAGGGGACTAGCGGGGAGCACAGATACGCAGTATTTT
NA,TRBD1,TRBV18,TRBJ1-3,15,CASSLGQGTGNTIYF,TGTGCCAGCTCCCTGGGACAGGGGACTGGAAACACCATATATTTT
NA,NA,TRBV5-1,TRBJ1-1,13,CASSLTPNTEAFF,TGCGCCAGCAGCTTGACACCGAACACTGAAGCTTTCTTT
NA,NA,TRBV7-2,TRBJ2-1,13,CASAGSSYNEQFF,TGTGCCAGCGCAGGGAGCTCCTACAATGAGCAGTTCTTC
NA,NA,TRBV13,TRBJ1-1,13,CASSLGENTEAFF,TGTGCCAGCAGCTTAGGAGAGAACACTGAAGCTTTCTTT
few,NA,TRBV7-2,TRBJ2-7,13,CASSFLRGYEQYF,TGTGCCAGCAGCTTCCTCAGGGGCTACGAGCAGTACTTC